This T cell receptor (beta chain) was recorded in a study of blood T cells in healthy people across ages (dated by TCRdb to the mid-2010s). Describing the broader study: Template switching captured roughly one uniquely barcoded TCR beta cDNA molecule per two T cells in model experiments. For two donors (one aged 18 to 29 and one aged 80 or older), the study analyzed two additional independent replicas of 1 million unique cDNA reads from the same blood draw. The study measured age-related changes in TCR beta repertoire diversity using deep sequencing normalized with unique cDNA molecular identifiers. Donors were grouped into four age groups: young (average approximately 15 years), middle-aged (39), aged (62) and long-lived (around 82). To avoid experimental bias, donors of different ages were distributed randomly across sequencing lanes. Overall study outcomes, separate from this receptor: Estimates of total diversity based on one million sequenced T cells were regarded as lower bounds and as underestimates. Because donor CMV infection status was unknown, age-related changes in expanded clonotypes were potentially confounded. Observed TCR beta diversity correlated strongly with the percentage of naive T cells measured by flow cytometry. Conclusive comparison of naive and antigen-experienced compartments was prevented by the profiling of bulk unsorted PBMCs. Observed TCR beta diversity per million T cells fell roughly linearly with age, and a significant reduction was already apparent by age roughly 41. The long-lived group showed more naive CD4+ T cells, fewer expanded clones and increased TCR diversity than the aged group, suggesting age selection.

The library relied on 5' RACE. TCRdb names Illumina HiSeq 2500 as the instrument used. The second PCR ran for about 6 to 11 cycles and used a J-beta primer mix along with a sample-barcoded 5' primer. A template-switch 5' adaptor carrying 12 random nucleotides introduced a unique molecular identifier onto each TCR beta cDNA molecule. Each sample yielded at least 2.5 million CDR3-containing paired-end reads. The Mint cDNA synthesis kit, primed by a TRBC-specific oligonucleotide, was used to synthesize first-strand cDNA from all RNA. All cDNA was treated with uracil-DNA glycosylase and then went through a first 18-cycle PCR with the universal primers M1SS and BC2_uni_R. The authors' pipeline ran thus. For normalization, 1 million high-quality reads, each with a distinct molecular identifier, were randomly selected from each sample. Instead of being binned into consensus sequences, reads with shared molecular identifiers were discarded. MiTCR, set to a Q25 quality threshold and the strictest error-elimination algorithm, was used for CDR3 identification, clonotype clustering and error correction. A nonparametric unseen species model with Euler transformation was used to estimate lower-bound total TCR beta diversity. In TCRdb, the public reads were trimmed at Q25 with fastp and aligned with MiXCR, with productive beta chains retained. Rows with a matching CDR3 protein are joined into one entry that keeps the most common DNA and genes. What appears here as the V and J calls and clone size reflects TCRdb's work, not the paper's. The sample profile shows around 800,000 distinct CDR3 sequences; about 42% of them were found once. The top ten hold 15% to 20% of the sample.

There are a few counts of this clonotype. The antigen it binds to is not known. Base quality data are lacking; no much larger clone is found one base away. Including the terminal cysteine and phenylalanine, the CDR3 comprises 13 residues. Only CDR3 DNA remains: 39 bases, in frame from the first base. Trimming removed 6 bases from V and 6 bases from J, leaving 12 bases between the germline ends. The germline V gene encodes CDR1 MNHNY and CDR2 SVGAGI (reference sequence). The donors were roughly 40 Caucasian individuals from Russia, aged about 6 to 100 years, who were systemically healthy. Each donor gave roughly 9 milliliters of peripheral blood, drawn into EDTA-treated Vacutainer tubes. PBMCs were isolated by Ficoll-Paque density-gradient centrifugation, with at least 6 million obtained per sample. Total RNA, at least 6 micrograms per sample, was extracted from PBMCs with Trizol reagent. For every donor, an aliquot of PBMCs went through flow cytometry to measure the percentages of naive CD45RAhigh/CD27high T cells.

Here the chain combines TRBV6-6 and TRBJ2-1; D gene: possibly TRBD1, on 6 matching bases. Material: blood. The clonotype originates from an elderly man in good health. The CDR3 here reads CASSLLQGNEQFF. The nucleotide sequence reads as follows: TGTGCCAGCAGCTTACTACAGGGCAATGAGCAGTTCTTC.